This TCR beta chain was sequenced in a study of CD8+ T cells in alopecia areata. Study background: Tofacitinib administration to treated patients was oral, at 5 to 10 mg twice daily.

Following RNA extraction, reverse transcription yielded cDNA that acted as the sequencing template. TCRdb's table, derived via immunoSEQ multiplex PCR, lists solely in-frame clones and lacks some. The sample includes 55,000 to 75,000 clones, 45% to 50% of them seen just once. Germline values: CDR1 SQVTM, CDR2 ANQGSEA. The CDR3 extends over 15 amino acids. V trimming: 2 bases; J trimming: 6 bases; junction bases outside the gene matches: 10. The researchers isolated CD4+ and CD8+ T cells from PBMCs by sorting. This receptor was taken from a human donor with alopecia areata. The chain links TRBV29-1 to TRBJ2-1; 7 positions match TRBD2. This material consisted of CD8+ T cells sorted from blood, taken at week 0. This CDR3 reads CSVEPPERDPNEQFF. The CDR3 DNA is TGCAGCGTTGAACCTCCAGAGCGGGATCCCAATGAGCAGTTCTTC.